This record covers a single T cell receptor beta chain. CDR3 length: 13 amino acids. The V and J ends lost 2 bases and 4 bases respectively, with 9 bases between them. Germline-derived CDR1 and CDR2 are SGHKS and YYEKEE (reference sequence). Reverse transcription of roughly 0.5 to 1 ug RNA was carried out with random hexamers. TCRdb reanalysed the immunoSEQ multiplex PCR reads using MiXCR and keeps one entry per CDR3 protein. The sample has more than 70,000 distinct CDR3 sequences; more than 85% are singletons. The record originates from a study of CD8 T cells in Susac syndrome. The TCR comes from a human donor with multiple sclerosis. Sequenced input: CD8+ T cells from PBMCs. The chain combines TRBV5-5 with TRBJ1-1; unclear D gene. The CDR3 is CASSFGVSTEAFF. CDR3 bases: TGTGCCAGCAGCTTTGGGGTATCCACTGAAGCTTTCTTT.